These 5 T cell receptor beta chains were all obtained from the same sample, sequenced in a study of shared clonotypes between healthy human individuals. Clones were read by immunoSEQ multiplex PCR, and TCRdb kept only the in-frame ones, dropping some. This table has about 670,000 clones, approximately 79% appearing once. The sample consisted of memory CD4+ T cells sorted from blood. Subset meaning: CD45RA-negative fraction. The receptors derive from a woman aged 30 to 39 in good health.

V is TRBV2 and J is TRBJ2-1, with 11 bases fitting TRBD1. Germline V gives CDR1 SNHLY, CDR2 FYNNEI. This CDR3 is built from 14 residues. The ends lost 3 bases at V and 10 bases at J; junction bases unmatched: 5. CDR3 DNA: TGTGCCAGCAGTGATAAGGACAGGGGGCGCGAGCAGTTCTTC. This codes for CASSDKDRGREQFF.

The chain combines TRBV7-9 with TRBJ2-1, with a possible D match to TRBD2 (6 bases). Trimming cost V 3 bases and J 10 bases, with 16 bases left between them. Germline lookup yields CDR1 SEHNR and CDR2 FQNEAQ (reference sequence). The CDR3 runs 14 residues. This CDR3 reads CASSFSGLRMEQFF. The CDR3 DNA reads as TGTGCCAGCAGCTTCTCGGGACTCCGAATGGAGCAGTTCTTC.

The V gene is TRBV2, the J gene TRBJ1-4; 7 bases agree with TRBD1. The CDR3 runs to 14 residues. Germline V CDR1 and CDR2: SNHLY, FYNNEI. V was clipped by 8 bases and J by 4 bases; unmatched bases: 7. The CDR3 is CASARDRNNEKLFF. Here the CDR3 DNA reads TGTGCCAGCGCCCGGGACAGAAATAATGAAAAACTGTTTTTT.

The table lists this clone with a few counts. The chain carries TRBV5-1 and TRBJ2-7; 12 bases agree with TRBD1. The germline V gene encodes CDR1 SGHRS and CDR2 YFSETQ. This CDR3 is 14 amino acids long. V lost 7 bases, J lost 8 bases, and 10 bases stayed unmatched. Here the CDR3 reads CASDPGTGGLKQYF. CDR3 DNA: TGCGCCAGCGATCCGGGGACAGGGGGCTTGAAGCAGTACTTC.

This chain links TRBV18 with TRBJ2-1; 8 nucleotides line up with TRBD1. The CDR3 totals 15 residues. The V gene end was trimmed by 2 bases and the J gene end by 8 bases; junction bases not matched to a gene: 8. Germline V gene lookup returns CDR1 KGHSH and CDR2 LQKENI. CDR3 coding DNA: TGTGCCAGCTCACCAGGGCAGGGGGCGTTATATGAGCAGTTCTTC. Its protein is CASSPGQGALYEQFF.